The 32 T cell receptor beta chains presented below share a single source sample, sequenced in a study of PD-L1 blockade in urothelial cancer. Here immunoSEQ multiplex PCR was the method, and the copy in TCRdb shows in-frame clones only, minus some. The table shows 40,000 to 45,000 clones, with approximately 90% occurring only once. The specimen comprised PBMCs, sampled around atezolizumab (anti-PD-L1) treatment. The receptors were gathered from a woman aged 55-75 years with urothelial cancer.

The rearrangement uses TRBV6-5 and TRBJ2-2; 11 bases agree with TRBD1. Germline loops: CDR1 MNHEY, CDR2 SVGAGI. The CDR3 sequence is 15 residues long. Trimming took 5 bases from V and 6 from J; bases not matched to a gene: 5. The DNA for the CDR3 is TGTGCCAGCAGTCGCACGGGACAGGGGGCCGGGGAGCTGTTTTTT. This sequence encodes CASSRTGQGAGELFF.

V gene TRBV7-8 combines with J gene TRBJ1-5, with 10 positions matching TRBD1. Trimming removed 6 bases from V and 4 bases from J; junction bases left unmatched: 3. This CDR3 is 14 amino acids long. Germline V lookup: CDR1 SGHVS, CDR2 FQNEAQ. The CDR3 bases are TGTGCCAGCAGTTGGACAGGGGGTAATCAGCCCCAGCATTTT. Amino acid sequence: CASSWTGGNQPQHF.

The rearrangement joins TRBV7-6 to TRBJ1-1; tentative D call: TRBD1 (6 bases). From germline, CDR1 is SGHVS and CDR2 FNYEAQ. The ends were cut back, 1 base at V and 0 bases at J, with 18 bases in the middle. The CDR3 loop spans 18 amino acids. The CDR3 here is CASSLEGRGRGMNTEAFF. The CDR3 coding sequence is TGTGCCAGCAGCTTAGAGGGGAGGGGTAGGGGGATGAACACTGAAGCTTTCTTT.

V is TRBV7-9 and J is TRBJ2-1; no clear D. Germline CDR1 and CDR2: SEHNR and FQNEAQ (reference sequence). The CDR3 totals 13 residues. Trimming stripped 4 bases from V and 6 bases from J, with 10 bases between. The CDR3 DNA sequence: TGTGCCAGCAGCTACCGATTCGGCAATGAGCAGTTCTTC. This codes for CASSYRFGNEQFF.

The chain has TRBV7-9 and TRBJ1-5; D gene unclear. The V gene's germline CDR1 is SEHNR and CDR2 FQNEAQ (reference sequence). The CDR3 runs to 13 residues. The germline V and J ends were trimmed by 2 bases and 5 bases, with 7 bases remaining between them. CDR3 coding DNA: TGTGCCAGCAGCTTATCCAGTTATCAGCCCCAGCATTTT. Its protein product is CASSLSSYQPQHF.

The gene calls are TRBV19 and TRBJ1-4; D is perhaps TRBD1 (6 bases). Germline-derived CDR1 and CDR2 are LNHDA and SQIVND (reference sequence). This CDR3 comprises 16 residues. V lost 6 bases to trimming and J lost 2 bases, with 16 bases between them. CDR3 protein: CASSSGTIVTNEKLFF. The CDR3 bases are TGTGCCAGTAGCTCCGGGACAATTGTCACTAATGAAAAACTGTTTTTT.

This chain uses TRBV18 with TRBJ2-3; TRBD1 agrees at 7 bases. Germline CDR1 reads KGHSH; CDR2 reads LQKENI. The CDR3 has 16 amino acids. Trimming cost V 3 bases and J 0 bases; bases outside gene matches: 6. The CDR3 DNA is TGTGCCAGCTCACCGAGACAGGGATGGAGCACAGATACGCAGTATTTT. This encodes CASSPRQGWSTDTQYF.

The J gene is TRBJ2-3, the V gene TRBV5-8; 9 nucleotides agree with TRBD2. Germline V lookup: CDR1 SGHTS, CDR2 YDEGEE. This CDR3 contains 17 residues. V lost 0 bases to trimming and J lost 2 bases; unmatched junction nucleotides: 7. The DNA of the CDR3 is TGTGCCAGCAGCTTGGGTGGCGCGGGGGGGACCACAGATACGCAGTATTTT. It specifies CASSLGGAGGTTDTQYF.

Only one count was recorded for this clone. The chain employs TRBV2 and TRBJ2-3; the match to TRBD2 covers 10 bases. Germline V gives CDR1 SNHLY, CDR2 FYNNEI. The trim removed 4 bases at V and 5 bases at J, leaving 15 bases unmatched. This CDR3 has 18 residues. DNA of the CDR3: TGTGCCAGCAGTGTTGGGCTCCTAACTAGCGGGGTTGGAGATACGCAGTATTTT. It yields the protein CASSVGLLTSGVGDTQYF.

V is TRBV5-1 and J is TRBJ2-7, with unresolved D. This CDR3 has 12 residues. Trimming pared 4 bases from V and 0 bases from J, leaving 5 bases between. Germline V gene sequence: CDR1 SGHRS, CDR2 YFSETQ. CDR3 amino acids: CASSASSYEQYF. The CDR3 nucleotides read TGCGCCAGCAGCGCGAGCTCCTACGAGCAGTACTTC.

The chain is built from TRBV7-9 and TRBJ2-7, with TRBD2 matching over 12 bases. This CDR3 is built from 16 residues. The V gene's germline CDR1 is SEHNR and CDR2 FQNEAQ (reference sequence). V shed 2 bases and J 0 bases; nucleotides not matched to a gene: 2. The CDR3 coding sequence is TGTGCCAGCAGCTTACCGACTAGCGGGGGCTCCTACGAGCAGTACTTC. This encodes CASSLPTSGGSYEQYF.

The chain combines TRBV5-1 with TRBJ1-5; D gene unclear. Between the trimmed V and J ends, which lost 0 bases and 3 bases, there was a span of 10 bases. Germline values: CDR1 SGHRS, CDR2 YFSETQ. The CDR3 spans 15 residues. CDR3 DNA: TGCGCCAGCAGCTTGGTCCCAGGTCCCAATCAGCCCCAGCATTTT. Its protein is CASSLVPGPNQPQHF.

The genes are TRBV19 and TRBJ2-2, with TRBD1 identical over 8 bases. Germline CDR1 LNHDA, CDR2 SQIVND (reference sequence). CDR3 length: 13 residues. V gave up 6 bases and J gave up 6 bases; unmatched junction bases: 3. DNA of the CDR3: TGTGCCAGTAGCCCGACAGGGGCCGGGGAGCTGTTTTTT. It encodes CASSPTGAGELFF. Based on the CDR3 plus reference TRBV19 and TRBJ2-2, the full variable domain is DGGITQSPKYLFRKEGQNVTLSCEQNLNHDAMYWYRQDPGQGLRLIYYSQIVNDFQKGDIAEGYSVSREKKESFPLTVTSAQKNPTAFYLCASSPTGAGELFFGEGSRLTVL.

This sequence joins TRBV13 and TRBJ1-6; 9 bases are a match to TRBD1. Trimming took 0 bases from V and 10 from J; bases not matched to a gene: 4. The germline V gene encodes CDR1 PRHDT and CDR2 FYEKMQ (reference sequence). The CDR3 contains 15 residues. The CDR3 spells CASSLGGQGTSPLHF. CDR3 in DNA: TGTGCCAGCAGCTTAGGGGGACAGGGAACATCACCCCTCCACTTT.

For the CDR3, the DNA is TGTGCCAGCAGCTCCTGGGTTGGGGGCAGCTCCTACGAGCAGTACTTC. This gives the protein CASSSWVGGSSYEQYF. The J gene is TRBJ2-7, the V gene TRBV28, with a weak D call TRBD1 (6 bases). With 6 bases removed from V and 0 bases from J, the gap between germline ends came to 18 bases. Germline loops: CDR1 MDHEN, CDR2 SYDVKM. The CDR3 covers 16 residues.

The rearrangement joins TRBV7-3 to TRBJ2-2, with D hard to call. V lost 2 bases and J lost 4, with 2 bases in between. The CDR3 loop spans 12 amino acids. Germline V CDR1 and CDR2: SGHTA, FQGTGA. CDR3 in amino acids: CASSLLTGELFF. CDR3 in DNA: TGTGCCAGCAGCTTACTCACCGGGGAGCTGTTTTTT.

V is TRBV19 and J is TRBJ2-7, with 8 bases that match TRBD1. V trimming: 7 bases; J trimming: 2 bases; junction bases outside the gene matches: 19. CDR1 LNHDA and CDR2 SQIVND come from the germline V gene (reference sequence). This CDR3 spans 18 amino acids. CDR3 sequence reads: CASNVPGRGRYGPYEQYF. CDR3 sequence (DNA): TGTGCCAGTAATGTCCCGGGCAGGGGGCGTTATGGACCCTACGAGCAGTACTTC.

The genes are TRBV18 and TRBJ2-5; the match to TRBD2 covers 12 bases. Germline values: CDR1 KGHSH, CDR2 LQKENI. Unmatched junction bases numbered 8, after V lost 6 bases and J lost 3 bases. This CDR3 is built from 16 residues. The CDR3 loop is CASSGLAGTLEETQYF. Written as DNA, the CDR3 is TGTGCCAGCTCTGGACTAGCGGGGACTTTAGAAGAGACCCAGTACTTC.

The rearrangement joins TRBV7-8 to TRBJ2-3, with D possibly TRBD2 on 5 matching bases. Germline-derived CDR1 and CDR2 are SGHVS and FQNEAQ. With 5 bases removed from V and 4 bases from J, the gap between germline ends came to 10 bases. The CDR3 has 13 amino acids. DNA of the CDR3: TGTGCCAGCAGCCCCCAACTAGCAGATACGCAGTATTTT. This encodes CASSPQLADTQYF.

The chain links TRBV18 to TRBJ2-7, with D tentatively TRBD2 (6 bases). CDR3 size: 11 residues. Trimming took off 6 bases at V and 6 bases at J, with 9 bases between the two ends. Germline loops: CDR1 KGHSH, CDR2 LQKENI. The CDR3 DNA reads as TGTGCCAGCTCCATGGAGGGCGAGCAGTACTTC. Amino acids: CASSMEGEQYF.

The CDR3 loop is CASSFWTGSDEQYF. CDR3 bases: TGCGCCAGCAGCTTCTGGACAGGGAGTGACGAGCAGTACTTC. The chain combines TRBV5-1 with TRBJ2-7; 8 bases match TRBD1. V was pared by 2 bases and J by 5 bases, with 6 bases of the junction left unmatched. CDR1 SGHRS and CDR2 YFSETQ come from the germline V gene. The CDR3 is 14 amino acids.

V usage is TRBV5-4 and J usage is TRBJ2-2; the D gene is possibly TRBD1 (5 bases). This CDR3 has 14 amino acids. Germline CDR1 reads SGHNT; CDR2 reads YYREEE (reference sequence). The V end was cut by 5 bases, the J end by 5 bases, with 13 bases between. CDR3 nucleotide sequence: TGTGCCAGCAGAGGGGAACTTCTGACCGGGGAGCTGTTTTTT. It yields the protein CASRGELLTGELFF.

The rearrangement joins TRBV5-1 to TRBJ1-2; no firm D call. Trimming cost V 0 bases and J 4 bases, with 13 bases left between them. Germline lookup yields CDR1 SGHRS and CDR2 YFSETQ. The CDR3 spans 15 residues. The DNA of the CDR3 is TGCGCCAGCAGCTTGGATGGAGGACCGGGCTATGGCTACACCTTC. Translation gives CASSLDGGPGYGYTF. The full variable domain, completed using reference TRBV5-1 and TRBJ1-2, is KAGVTQTPRYLIKTRGQQVTLSCSPISGHRSVSWYQQTPGQGLQFLFEYFSETQRNKGNFPGRFSGRQFSNSRSEMNVSTLELGDSALYLCASSLDGGPGYGYTFGSGTRLTVV.

The chain is built from TRBV5-1 and TRBJ2-7, with 8 bases identical to TRBD1. Trimming cost V 4 bases and J 6 bases; bases outside gene matches: 9. The CDR3 has 14 residues. The V gene's germline CDR1 is SGHRS and CDR2 YFSETQ. CDR3 region: CASSARDRTVEQYF. CDR3 bases: TGCGCCAGCAGCGCCCGGGACAGGACGGTCGAGCAGTACTTC.

The chain couples TRBV7-2 to TRBJ2-7, with D possibly matching TRBD2 (6 bases). Trimming removed 1 base at V and 6 bases at J, with 13 bases between. From germline, CDR1 is SGHTA and CDR2 FQGNSA. The CDR3 length is 14 residues. The CDR3 is CASSLEWGVGEQYF. In DNA form, the CDR3 reads TGTGCCAGCAGCTTAGAGTGGGGGGTGGGCGAGCAGTACTTC. The variable domain in full, completed from reference TRBV7-2 and TRBJ2-7, reads GAGVSQSPSNKVTEKGKDVELRCDPISGHTALYWYRQSLGQGLEFLIYFQGNSAPDKSGLPSDRFSAERTGGSVSTLTIQRTQQEDSAVYLCASSLEWGVGEQYFGPGTRLTVT.

The chain joins TRBV6-5 to TRBJ2-1; TRBD1 aligns across 7 bases. Per germline, CDR1 MNHEY and CDR2 SVGAGI. This CDR3 is 14 amino acids long. V was pared by 4 bases and J by 13 bases, with 13 bases of the junction left unmatched. The CDR3, as DNA: TGTGCCAGCAGTTCCTTAGACAGGGTCAGGTTACAGTTCTTC. Translated, it gives CASSSLDRVRLQFF.

The V call is TRBV2, the J call TRBJ2-7; 7 nucleotides agree with TRBD1. Per the germline V gene, CDR1 is SNHLY and CDR2 is FYNNEI. J was trimmed by 0 bases and V by 8 bases; bases with no gene match: 10. The CDR3 contains 15 residues. The CDR3 DNA sequence: TGTGCCAGCGAGGTTGGACAGGTCAACTCCTACGAGCAGTACTTC. This codes for CASEVGQVNSYEQYF.

V and J are TRBV19 and TRBJ1-5; D is perhaps TRBD1 (6 bases). The CDR3 contains 15 residues. With 5 bases removed from V and 7 bases from J, the gap between germline ends came to 18 bases. Germline assignment: CDR1 LNHDA and CDR2 SQIVND (reference sequence). CDR3 coding DNA: TGTGCCAGTAGTTCAAGGACAGCCCCGATGCAGCCCCAGCATTTT. It yields the protein CASSSRTAPMQPQHF.

The chain uses TRBV11-3 and TRBJ2-3, with 12 bases lining up with TRBD2. The CDR3 sequence is 16 residues long. The germline CDR1 and CDR2 sequences are SGHNT and YENEEA. V trimming: 0 bases; J trimming: 9 bases; junction bases outside the gene matches: 7. The DNA of the CDR3 is TGTGCCAGCAGCTTAGATCTAGCGGGAGGGCCCACGACGCAGTATTTT. The encoded protein is CASSLDLAGGPTTQYF.

The chain combines TRBV19 with TRBJ2-7; 7 bases are a match to TRBD1. The CDR3 is 15 residues long. After removal of 4 bases from V and 0 bases from J, the junction contained 6 bases not matched to a gene. CDR1 is LNHDA and CDR2 is SQIVND in the germline V gene (reference sequence). DNA of the CDR3: TGTGCCAGTAGTAGAACCGGGACAGTCTCCTACGAGCAGTACTTC. Translation: CASSRTGTVSYEQYF.

This clone has a single count. J is TRBJ2-2 and V is TRBV5-1; weak D call: TRBD2 (5 bases). Germline V gives CDR1 SGHRS, CDR2 YFSETQ. The germline V and J ends were trimmed by 3 bases and 4 bases, with 13 bases remaining between them. There are 15 residues in the CDR3. The CDR3 loop is CASSSGVSSTGELFF. DNA of the CDR3: TGCGCCAGCAGCTCCGGGGTTTCGAGCACCGGGGAGCTGTTTTTT.

The chain recombines TRBV21-1 with TRBJ2-5; the D call of TRBD1 is as the table states it, not checked on the DNA. TRBV21-1 is recorded as a pseudogene. This CDR3 has 15 amino acids. The CDR3 nucleotides are TGTGCCAGCAGCAAAGGCACAGGGGGTTGGGAGACCCAGTACTTC. Protein sequence: CASSKGTGGWETQYF.